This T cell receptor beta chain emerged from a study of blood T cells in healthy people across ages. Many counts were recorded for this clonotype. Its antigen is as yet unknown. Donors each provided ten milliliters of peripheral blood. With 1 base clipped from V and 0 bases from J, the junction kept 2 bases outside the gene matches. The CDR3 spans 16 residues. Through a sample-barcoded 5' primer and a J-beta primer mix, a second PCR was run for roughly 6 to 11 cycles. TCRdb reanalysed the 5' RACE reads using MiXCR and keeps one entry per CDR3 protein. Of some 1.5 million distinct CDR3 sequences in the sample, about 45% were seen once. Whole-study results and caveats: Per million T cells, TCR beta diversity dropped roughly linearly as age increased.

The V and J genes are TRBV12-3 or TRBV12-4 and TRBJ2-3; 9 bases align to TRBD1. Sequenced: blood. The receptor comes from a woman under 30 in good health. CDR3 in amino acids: CASSLGGTGSTDTQYF. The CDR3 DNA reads TGTGCCAGCAGTTTAGGAGGGACAGGGAGCACAGATACGCAGTATTTT.